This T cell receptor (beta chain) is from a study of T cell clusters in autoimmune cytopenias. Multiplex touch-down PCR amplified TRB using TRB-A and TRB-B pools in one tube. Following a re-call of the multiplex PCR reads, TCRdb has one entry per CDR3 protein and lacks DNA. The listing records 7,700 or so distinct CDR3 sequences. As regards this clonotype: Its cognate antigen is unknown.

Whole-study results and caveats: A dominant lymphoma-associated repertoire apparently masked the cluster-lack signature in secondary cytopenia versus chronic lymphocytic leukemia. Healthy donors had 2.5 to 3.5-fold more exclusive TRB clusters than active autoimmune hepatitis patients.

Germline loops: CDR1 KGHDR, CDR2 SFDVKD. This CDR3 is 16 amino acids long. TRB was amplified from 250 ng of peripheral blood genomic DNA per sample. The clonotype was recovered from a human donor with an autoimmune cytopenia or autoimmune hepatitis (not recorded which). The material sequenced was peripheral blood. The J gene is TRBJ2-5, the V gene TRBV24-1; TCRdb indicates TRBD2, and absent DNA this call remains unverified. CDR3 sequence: CATSDATSGGLGTQYF.